This is a list of T cell receptor beta chains from one sample in a study of T cell changes during pregnancy in multiple sclerosis. The data were produced by immunoSEQ multiplex PCR, yet TCRdb's version contains in-frame clones alone and is incomplete. The sample consists of tens of thousands of clones, about 91% of them appearing once. Sample: peripheral blood, taken before pregnancy. Every receptor here comes from a female donor with multiple sclerosis, enrolled in a pregnancy study. The CDR3 runs from the conserved cysteine through the conserved F or W. The D gene is left open where the match is weak. Clone size is given for some rows only: seen once, a few or many times, or a class if the clone is expanded.

clone_size | d_call | cdr3_length | j_call | v_call | cdr3_nt | cdr3_aa
NA | TRBD1 | 15 | TRBJ1-1 | TRBV5-4 | TGTGCCAGCAGCTCCCGGGACAGGGGGGGCACTGAAGCTTTCTTT | CASSSRDRGGTEAFF
NA | NA | 14 | TRBJ2-7 | TRBV4-1 | TGCGCCAGCAGCCAAGTCGTCGGGGGCTACGAGCAGTACTTC | CASSQVVGGYEQYF
NA | NA | 16 | TRBJ1-4 | TRBV18 | TGTGCCAGCTCACCCCTCCTAGGTGCAACTAATGAAAAACTGTTTTTT | CASSPLLGATNEKLFF
NA | TRBD1 | 14 | TRBJ1-5 | TRBV29-1 | TGCAGCGTTGAAGGGACAGGGACGGGTCAGCCCCAGCATTTT | CSVEGTGTGQPQHF
NA | TRBD2 | 17 | TRBJ2-2 | TRBV7-2 | TGTGCCAGCAGCCCCCCGGGGACTAGCGGGGGAACCGGGGAGCTGTTTTTT | CASSPPGTSGGTGELFF
NA | NA | 15 | TRBJ1-2 | TRBV5-6 | TGTGCCAGCAGCTTGGAGTCGGAGGTTCTTCGGGGCTACACCTTC | CASSLESEVLRGYTF
NA | TRBD1 | 16 | TRBJ1-1 | TRBV5-5 | TGTGCCAGCAGCTGGAAGAGGGACAGGGTGGGCACTGAAGCTTTCTTT | CASSWKRDRVGTEAFF
few | NA | 14 | TRBJ1-1 | TRBV30 | TGTGCCGGAGGGAGTTTGATCGGGAACACTGAAGCTTTCTTT | CAGGSLIGNTEAFF
NA | TRBD2 | 15 | TRBJ2-2 | TRBV27 | TGTGCCAGCAGGCGAGCGGGGCTAAACACCGGGGAGCTGTTTTTT | CASRRAGLNTGELFF
once | TRBD1 | 13 | TRBJ2-7 | TRBV7-2 | TGTGCCAGCAGCCTAGGGCGGGACAGGGTTGCAGACTTC | CASSLGRDRVADF
NA | NA | 14 | TRBJ2-1 | TRBV7-6 | TGTGCCAGCAGCCCGGGGGGCGGGGTCGGTGAGCAGTTCTTC | CASSPGGGVGEQFF
NA | NA | 12 | TRBJ2-7 | TRBV7-9 | TGTGCCAGCAGCTTAACCGGGGGCGAGCAGTACTTC | CASSLTGGEQYF
NA | NA | 14 | TRBJ2-3 | TRBV6-5 | TGTGCCAGCAAAACCCGGACTAGCACAGATACGCAGTATTTT | CASKTRTSTDTQYF
NA | NA | 16 | TRBJ2-7 | TRBV5-1 | TGCGCCAGCAGCTACCACCCTCCAGGGCTGGCCTACGAGCAGTACTTC | CASSYHPPGLAYEQYF
NA | NA | 15 | TRBJ1-4 | TRBV7-6 | TGTGCCAGCACCCCCCGGGGGGGGCAGGAGGAAAAACTGTTTTTT | CASTPRGGQEEKLFF
NA | TRBD2 | 19 | TRBJ2-7 | TRBV19 | TGTGCCAGTACTGCGACCCCCGGGACTAGCGGGGTCGGCTCCTACGAGCAGTACTTC | CASTATPGTSGVGSYEQYF
NA | NA | 14 | TRBJ2-7 | TRBV14 | TGTGCCAGCAGCCAAGGGTCTATAACCTACGAGCAGTACTTC | CASSQGSITYEQYF
NA | NA | 15 | TRBJ1-1 | TRBV10-3 | TGTGCCATCACGGAGAAGGGGATGGAGAACACTGAAGCTTTCTTT | CAITEKGMENTEAFF
NA | NA | 14 | TRBJ1-2 | TRBV7-9 | TGTGCCAGCAGCGAGACCGGGAGCGGCTATGGCTACACCTTC | CASSETGSGYGYTF
NA | NA | 12 | TRBJ2-3 | TRBV7-9 | TGTGCCAGCAGCTTAGGCCTAGCTGCGCAGTATTTT | CASSLGLAAQYF
NA | NA | 16 | TRBJ1-2 | TRBV10-1 | TGCGCCAGCACCGACGGGGGGAGTAAGAGAGGGTATGGCTACACCTTC | CASTDGGSKRGYGYTF
NA | TRBD1 | 14 | TRBJ1-2 | TRBV7-8 | TGTGCCAGCAGCCCCGGGACAGGGGACTATGGCTACACCTTC | CASSPGTGDYGYTF
NA | NA | 15 | TRBJ2-2 | TRBV7-7 | TGTGCTAGCAGCTTAGCCCTAGGAAACACCGGGGAGCTGTTTTTT | CASSLALGNTGELFF
NA | NA | 14 | TRBJ2-7 | TRBV2 | TGTGCCAGCACGACCTCGAGCAGAGGTCACGAGCAGTACTTC | CASTTSSRGHEQYF
NA | NA | 14 | TRBJ1-6 | TRBV5-4 | TGTGCCAGCAGCAAAAGGGACACCGCTTCACCCCTCCACTTT | CASSKRDTASPLHF
NA | TRBD1 | 15 | TRBJ1-1 | TRBV11-1 | TGTGCCAGCAGCTTAGCGATGGCAGGGGGGTCTGAAGCTTTCTTT | CASSLAMAGGSEAFF
NA | TRBD1 | 12 | TRBJ2-7 | TRBV2 | TGTGCCATCACAGGACAGGGGGACGAGCAGTACTTC | CAITGQGDEQYF
NA | NA | 15 | TRBJ2-1 | TRBV5-1 | TGCGCCAGCAGCTTGAAATCGGGTGCGTCCGGTGAGCAGTTCTTC | CASSLKSGASGEQFF
NA | NA | 12 | TRBJ2-1 | TRBV19 | TGTGCCAGTAGTGGGCCAAACAATGAGCAGTTCTTC | CASSGPNNEQFF
NA | TRBD2 | 18 | TRBJ2-7 | TRBV27 | TGTGCCAGCAGTTTGGAGGTAGCGGGGGGGGTCCGCCTTTTCGAGCAGTACTTC | CASSLEVAGGVRLFEQYF
NA | NA | 15 | TRBJ1-2 | TRBV7-8 | TGTGCCAGCAGTCATCGCGGGTTACGGGGGGTAGGCTACACCTTC | CASSHRGLRGVGYTF
few | NA | 15 | TRBJ1-6 | TRBV6-5 | TGTGCCAGCAGTTATGGGGGCGCCAGGAATTCACCCCTCCACTTT | CASSYGGARNSPLHF
NA | NA | 15 | TRBJ1-2 | TRBV4-2 | TGTGCCAGCAGCCAAGATCCCGGCGTTGGAGGTGGCTACACCTTC | CASSQDPGVGGGYTF
NA | NA | 14 | TRBJ1-5 | TRBV6-1 | TGTGCCAGCAGTGAAGTCCAGGGAAATCAGCCCCAGCATTTT | CASSEVQGNQPQHF
NA | NA | 15 | TRBJ2-7 | TRBV5-1 | TGCGCCAGCAGCTTGGACTGGGGGCGCATTTACGAGCAGTACTTC | CASSLDWGRIYEQYF
NA | NA | 13 | TRBJ1-2 | TRBV19 | TGTGCCAGTAGTATAGGCGTGAGGAGCGGCTACACCTTC | CASSIGVRSGYTF
NA | NA | 14 | TRBJ2-5 | TRBV7-9 | TGTGCCAGCAGCTCAGGGGCCGCGCAAGAGACCCAGTACTTC | CASSSGAAQETQYF
once | TRBD1 | 15 | TRBJ2-5 | TRBV2 | TGTGCCAGCAGTGAACTTAGGGCAGGGGGAGAGACCCAGTACTTC | CASSELRAGGETQYF
once | NA | 12 | TRBJ1-2 | TRBV5-4 | TGTGCCAGCAGCTACTCCCAGGGCGGCTACACCTTC | CASSYSQGGYTF
NA | NA | 14 | TRBJ1-1 | TRBV6-5 | TGTGCCAGCAGTTTAGGGGGAATGAACACTGAAGCTTTCTTT | CASSLGGMNTEAFF
once | TRBD2 | 14 | TRBJ2-3 | TRBV7-9 | TGTGCCAGCAGTCCGATTGGGGGGGCAGATACGCAGTATTTT | CASSPIGGADTQYF
NA | TRBD1 | 14 | TRBJ2-2 | TRBV10-3 | TGTGCCATCAAAAGGGACAGGGGAACCGGGGAGCTGTTTTTT | CAIKRDRGTGELFF
NA | NA | 15 | TRBJ1-1 | TRBV15 | TGTGCCACCGCGAAGGGGATAACAGGTAGCACTGAAGCTTTCTTT | CATAKGITGSTEAFF